Each of the 17 T cell receptor beta chains below was sequenced from the same sample in a study of blood T cell repertoires in COVID-19 (dated by TCRdb to 2018 to 2021). Library generation was performed with the immunoSEQ multiplex PCR assay. TCRdb took over this immuneACCESS table, retaining in-frame rearrangements with V and J assigned. Such tables are incomplete; in checked studies, under half of the missing clones stem from an unresolved V gene, and the remainder is unexplained. The table for this sample lists fewer than 200,000 clones; 76% of them were counted only once. The ten most abundant clones make up more than 3% of the sample. Specimen: peripheral blood. All receptors come from a woman older than 75 with acute or convalescent COVID-19.

In this sample, this clone turned up a few times. This chain uses TRBV18 with TRBJ2-7, with 9 bases matching TRBD2. CDR3 length: 16 residues. Per germline, CDR1 KGHSH and CDR2 LQKENI. After removal of 6 bases from V and 2 bases from J, the junction contained 11 bases not matched to a gene. In nucleotides, the CDR3 is TGTGCCAGCTCCCCCGGCCCCTCTAGCGGGGCCTACGAGCAGTACTTC. It codes for CASSPGPSSGAYEQYF.

This clone was detected only a few times. V and J are TRBV7-8 and TRBJ1-6; TRBD1 matches at 9 bases. CDR1 and CDR2 from the germline V gene are SGHVS and FQNEAQ. The CDR3 runs to 15 residues. The V gene end was trimmed by 3 bases and the J gene end by 9 bases; junction bases not matched to a gene: 6. The CDR3 bases are TGTGCCAGCAGCTTGGTGGGACAGGGTGGTTCACCCCTCCACTTT. Protein product: CASSLVGQGGSPLHF.

The chain joins TRBV5-1 to TRBJ1-2, with TRBD1 identical over 8 bases. Germline V lookup: CDR1 SGHRS, CDR2 YFSETQ. J was trimmed by 3 bases and V by 5 bases; bases with no gene match: 3. This CDR3 is 13 amino acids long. CDR3 loop: CASRQGEDYGYTF. The CDR3 region has the DNA TGCGCCAGCAGACAGGGGGAGGACTATGGCTACACCTTC.

V gene TRBV19 combines with J gene TRBJ1-1; 7 bases line up with TRBD1. With V trimmed by 5 bases and J by 8 bases, 14 bases remained unmatched. The CDR3 totals 15 residues. Germline-derived CDR1 and CDR2 are LNHDA and SQIVND (reference sequence). The CDR3 is CASSVPRDRAQEAFF. DNA for the CDR3: TGTGCCAGTAGTGTACCTCGTGACAGGGCTCAGGAAGCTTTCTTT.

CDR3 in amino acids: CASSYGQQQETQYF. Here the CDR3 DNA reads TGTGCCAGCAGTTACGGGCAGCAACAAGAGACCCAGTACTTC. The chain is built from TRBV6-2 or TRBV6-3 and TRBJ2-5, with D unresolved. Trimming pared 2 bases from V and 2 bases from J, leaving 9 bases between. This CDR3 spans 14 amino acids. Looked up from germline, CDR1 is MNHEY and CDR2 is SVGEGT.

The genes are TRBV18 and TRBJ2-7; 8 bases fit TRBD2. Germline assignment: CDR1 KGHSH and CDR2 LQKENI. This CDR3 spans 14 amino acids. V was pared by 3 bases and J by 4 bases, with 5 bases of the junction left unmatched. The chain's CDR3 is CASSPRGGRYEQYF. The CDR3 coding sequence is TGTGCCAGCTCACCCAGGGGCGGGAGGTACGAGCAGTACTTC.

The chain has TRBV29-1 and TRBJ1-2; maybe TRBD1 (6 bases). CDR3 length equals 13 residues. V was clipped by 7 bases and J by 7 bases, with 19 bases between them. The germline CDR1 and CDR2 sequences are SQVTM and ANQGSEA. This CDR3 reads CSAGQPSVGGYTF. DNA of the CDR3: TGCAGCGCCGGACAGCCGTCAGTGGGTGGCTACACCTTC.

This clone was detected many times. CDR3 region: CASSLGTSNEQFF. CDR3 nucleotide sequence: TGTGCCAGCAGCTTGGGGACAAGCAATGAGCAGTTCTTC. The chain recombines TRBV5-4 with TRBJ2-1, with D tentatively TRBD1 (5 bases). CDR3 length: 13 amino acids. Trimming took 0 bases from V and 6 from J, leaving 7 bases between them. Germline V gives CDR1 SGHNT, CDR2 YYREEE (reference sequence). The full variable domain, its missing parts supplied by reference TRBV5-4 and TRBJ2-1, is ETGVTQSPTHLIKTRGQQVTLRCSSQSGHNTVSWYQQALGQGPQFIFQYYREEENGRGNFPPRFSGLQFPNYSSELNVNALELDDSALYLCASSLGTSNEQFFGPGTRLTVL.

This chain joins TRBV5-6 and TRBJ2-1, with 8 bases matching TRBD2. The CDR3 extends over 15 amino acids. Losses at the gene ends were 2 bases for V and 7 bases for J; bases not matched to a gene: 8. In germline, CDR1 is SGHDT, CDR2 YYEEEE. DNA of the CDR3: TGTGCCAGCAGCTTCAAGACCGGGACTAGTAATGAGCAGTTCTTC. Translated: CASSFKTGTSNEQFF.

This rearrangement joins TRBV30 to TRBJ2-2; 9 nucleotides line up with TRBD1. With 3 bases clipped from V and 4 bases from J, the junction kept 6 bases outside the gene matches. This CDR3 is built from 15 residues. Germline-derived CDR1 and CDR2 are GTSNPN and SVGIG (reference sequence). CDR3 coding DNA: TGTGCCTGGAGAGACAGGGGGGGGAGCACCGGGGAGCTGTTTTTT. Protein product: CAWRDRGGSTGELFF.

CDR3 in amino acids: CASPVAGRTYNEQFF. CDR3 nucleotide sequence: TGTGCCAGTCCCGTAGCGGGTAGAACCTACAATGAGCAGTTCTTC. The V and J genes are TRBV7-9 and TRBJ2-1; 7 bases are shared with TRBD2. Germline V gene sequence: CDR1 SEHNR, CDR2 FQNEAQ (reference sequence). Losses at the gene ends were 9 bases for V and 2 bases for J; bases not matched to a gene: 10. The length of the CDR3 is 15 residues.

The chain is built from TRBV5-1 and TRBJ1-1; tentative D call: TRBD1 (6 bases). The ends were cut back, 4 bases at V and 4 bases at J, with 17 bases in the middle. Germline assignment: CDR1 SGHRS and CDR2 YFSETQ. This CDR3 region has 15 residues. The CDR3 DNA follows: TGCGCCAGCAGCCCTTTCGCAGGGGCATCCACTGAAGCTTTCTTT. Protein: CASSPFAGASTEAFF.

The chain combines TRBV3-1 (or the pseudogene TRBV3-2) with TRBJ1-3; D is unclear. V was cut by 4 bases and J by 2 bases, with 12 bases left in between. The CDR3 covers 15 residues. The germline V gene encodes CDR1 LGHDT and CDR2 YNNKEL (reference sequence). Written as DNA, the CDR3 is TGTGCCAGCAGCCTCGCGTGGTTTACTGGAAACACCATATATTTT. Residues: CASSLAWFTGNTIYF.

The chain combines TRBV19 with TRBJ2-3, with 10 bases matching TRBD2. V was clipped by 0 bases and J by 2 bases; unmatched bases: 5. The length of the CDR3 is 17 residues. CDR1 is LNHDA and CDR2 is SQIVND in the germline V gene (reference sequence). The CDR3 here is CASSIDRLAGDTDTQYF. In nucleotides, the CDR3 is TGTGCCAGTAGTATAGATCGGCTAGCGGGGGACACAGATACGCAGTATTTT.

The chain employs TRBV14 and TRBJ1-4; D is perhaps TRBD1 (6 bases). Germline CDR1 reads SGHDN; CDR2 reads FVKESK. The CDR3 is made up of 16 amino acids. V dropped 3 bases and J dropped 8 bases, with 19 bases sitting between them. CDR3 sequence: CASSHLLKDRPEKLFF. The CDR3 bases are TGTGCCAGCAGCCACCTTTTAAAGGACAGACCGGAAAAACTGTTTTTT.

This sequence joins TRBV5-8 and TRBJ2-1; 12 positions match TRBD2. Germline CDR1 SGHTS, CDR2 YDEGEE. This CDR3 is built from 18 residues. V gave up 4 bases and J gave up 1 base; unmatched junction bases: 9. The CDR3 reads CASSRATTSGGSYNEQFF. Here the CDR3 DNA reads TGTGCCAGCAGCAGGGCGACGACTAGCGGGGGTTCCTACAATGAGCAGTTCTTC.

This clone appeared a single time. The chain has TRBV7-6 and TRBJ2-2; tentatively, D is TRBD1 (6 bases). The CDR3 is 13 residues long. CDR1 is SGHVS, CDR2 FNYEAQ, per germline. The V end lost 5 bases, the J end lost 6 bases, and 10 bases lay between the germline ends. In DNA, the CDR3 is TGTGCCAGCAGCCCCCAGGGGCCCGGGGAGCTGTTTTTT. Its translation: CASSPQGPGELFF.